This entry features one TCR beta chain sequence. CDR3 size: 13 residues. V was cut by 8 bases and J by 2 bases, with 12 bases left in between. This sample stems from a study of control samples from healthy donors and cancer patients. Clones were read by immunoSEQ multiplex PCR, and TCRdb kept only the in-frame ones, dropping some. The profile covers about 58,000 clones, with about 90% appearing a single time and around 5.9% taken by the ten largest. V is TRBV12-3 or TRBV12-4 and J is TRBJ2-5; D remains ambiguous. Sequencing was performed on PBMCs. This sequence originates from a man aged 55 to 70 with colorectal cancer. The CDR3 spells CASRLTLQETQYF. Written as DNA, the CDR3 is TGTGCCAGCCGACTGACTCTTCAAGAGACCCAGTACTTC.